The clone carrying this T cell receptor beta chain was counted a single time. No antigen is known for it. Assay: immunoSEQ multiplex PCR; the TCRdb copy retains only in-frame clones and omits some. The repertoire holds around 100,000 clones, with about 90% as singletons. This record comes from a study of a mutant IDH1 vaccine in newly diagnosed glioma. Looking at the study overall: Vaccine dosing followed radiotherapy by 4-6 weeks, or accompanied temozolomide cycles. Most patients had radiochemotherapy with temozolomide before enrollment; others had one alone. Notes on the study in general: Apparently unrelated to pseudoprogression were changes in the top peripheral T cell clonotypes. Patients showed vaccine-induced immune responses at a rate of roughly 93%.

Germline V gene data show CDR1 as MDHEN and CDR2 as SYDVKM. Trimming shortened V by 3 bases and J by 4 bases, and 10 bases separated the two germline ends. The CDR3 extends over 14 amino acids. Documented time point: week 11, during vaccination. Each vaccine dose was 300 ug of mutant IDH1 20-mer peptide, with topical imiquimod. The receptor was derived from a woman aged 45-65 years with glioma. The chain employs TRBV28 and TRBJ1-3; D is ambiguous. Sequencing was performed on PBMCs, taken from a glioma patient whose treatment included an IDH1 peptide vaccine. The CDR3 sequence is CASSLAAVGNTIYF. The DNA of the CDR3 is TGTGCCAGCAGTTTGGCGGCAGTCGGAAACACCATATATTTT.